This TCR beta chain was obtained from a study of CD8 T cells in Susac syndrome. An input of roughly 0.5 to 1 ug of RNA was subjected to reverse transcription using random hexamers. An immunoSEQ multiplex PCR generated amplified TCR beta CDR3 products spanning 54 Vbeta and 13 Jbeta. TCRdb ran MiXCR on the immunoSEQ multiplex PCR reads and lists one entry per CDR3 protein. In the table there are about 120,000 distinct CDR3 sequences, 80% to 95% of which are singletons. This clonotype came up a few times. The CDR3 loop spans 13 amino acids. V trimming: 5 bases; J trimming: 5 bases; junction bases outside the gene matches: 4. Germline assignment: CDR1 MNHEY and CDR2 SVGEGT. Negative isolation was applied to CD8+ and CD4+ T cells, and FACS enrichment was applied to TEMRA cells.

The sequenced sample consisted of CD8+ T cells from PBMCs. The TCR originated in a human donor in good health. The J gene is TRBJ2-5, the V gene TRBV6-2 or TRBV6-3; 8 bases map to TRBD1. CDR3 nucleotides: TGTGCCAGCAGTCGACAGGGGCCCGAGACCCAGTACTTC. Translated, it gives CASSRQGPETQYF.